These 15 T cell receptor beta chains originate from one sample sequenced in a study of identical twins. TCRdb used MiXCR to reprocess the 5' RACE reads, holding one entry per CDR3 protein. The sample includes about 520,000 distinct CDR3 sequences, about 20% of them seen just once. This same sample was also taken into another study, of T cells expressing NK-cell markers.

The material sequenced was CD4+ T cells sorted from blood. Source of these receptors: a woman younger than 30 in good health.

This clonotype has just a few counts. The chain recombines TRBV18 with TRBJ1-1, with 7 bases matching TRBD1. V shed 1 base, J shed 2 bases, and the junction held 4 bases outside the gene matches. In germline, CDR1 is KGHSH, CDR2 LQKENI. This CDR3 is built from 15 residues. CDR3 sequence reads: CASSPQGAFNTEAFF. The CDR3 DNA reads TGTGCCAGCTCACCACAGGGGGCGTTTAACACTGAAGCTTTCTTT.

In its sample, this clonotype was seen once. The V and J genes are TRBV5-1 and TRBJ2-3; D remains unclear. This CDR3 has 13 amino acids. The germline V gene encodes CDR1 SGHRS and CDR2 YFSETQ. V was clipped by 2 bases and J by 6 bases, with 10 bases between them. CDR3 in amino acids: CASSFPLGDTQYF. DNA for the CDR3: TGCGCCAGCAGCTTCCCGCTCGGGGATACGCAGTATTTT.

The chain carries TRBV3-1 and TRBJ2-5, with a possible D match to TRBD2 (5 bases). Trimming removed 8 bases at V and 3 bases at J, with 13 bases between. This CDR3 comprises 13 residues. Per the germline V gene, CDR1 is LGHDT and CDR2 is YNNKEL (reference sequence). The CDR3 bases are TGTGCCAGCGTCGGCGGGTCGAAAGAGACCCAGTACTTC. It yields the protein CASVGGSKETQYF.

The rearrangement joins TRBV15 to TRBJ1-1; D is unresolved. The CDR3 extends over 13 amino acids. V dropped 1 base and J dropped 5 bases, with 8 bases sitting between them. Germline lookup yields CDR1 LNHNV and CDR2 YYDKDF (reference sequence). The CDR3 is CATSRVLITEAFF. The CDR3 coding sequence is TGTGCCACCAGCAGAGTGTTAATTACTGAAGCTTTCTTT.

This clonotype was seen a few times. The chain is built from TRBV7-9 and TRBJ2-2; either TRBD1 or TRBD2 may supply D (5 bases each). CDR3 size: 14 residues. Between the trimmed V and J ends, which lost 3 bases and 2 bases, there was a span of 7 bases. Germline lookup yields CDR1 SEHNR and CDR2 FQNEAQ (reference sequence). CDR3 sequence (DNA): TGTGCCAGCAGCTTCGGGGCTAACACCGGGGAGCTGTTTTTT. Translation gives CASSFGANTGELFF. The full variable domain, rest sourced from reference TRBV7-9 and TRBJ2-2, is DTGVSQNPRHKITKRGQNVTFRCDPISEHNRLYWYRQTLGQGPEFLTYFQNEAQLEKSRLLSDRFSAERPKGSFSTLEIQRTEQGDSAMYLCASSFGANTGELFFGEGSRLTVL.

This clonotype has a handful of counts. V and J are TRBV2 and TRBJ2-1; 10 bases are a match to TRBD2. The CDR3 spans 18 residues. V shed 4 bases, J shed 0 bases, and the junction held 9 bases outside the gene matches. CDR1 and CDR2 from the germline V gene are SNHLY and FYNNEI. The CDR3 DNA reads as TGTGCCAGCAGTGGTAGAAGCGGGAGGGCCACCTCCTACAATGAGCAGTTCTTC. It codes for CASSGRSGRATSYNEQFF.

This clonotype turned up a few times. The V and J genes are TRBV10-3 and TRBJ2-1, with D uncertain. Germline loops: CDR1 ENHRY, CDR2 SYGVKD. The CDR3 is 15 amino acids. The V end was cut by 0 bases, the J end by 7 bases, with 13 bases between. CDR3 sequence (DNA): TGTGCCATCAGTGAGTCGGTAGAAATGAGGAATGAGCAGTTCTTC. Protein product: CAISESVEMRNEQFF.

In its sample, this clonotype was seen many times. This chain links TRBV29-1 with TRBJ2-1, with TRBD2 matching over 7 bases. The germline gives CDR1 SQVTM, CDR2 ANQGSEA. V shed 5 bases and J 7 bases; nucleotides not matched to a gene: 11. The CDR3 runs to 14 residues. The CDR3 sequence: CSVTARELVNEQFF. CDR3 sequence (DNA): TGCAGCGTTACGGCGCGGGAGTTGGTGAATGAGCAGTTCTTC.

Only a few counts were recorded for this clonotype. The rearrangement uses TRBV20-1 and TRBJ2-7; maybe TRBD2 (5 bases). CDR3 size: 14 residues. Per the germline V gene, CDR1 is DFQATT and CDR2 is SNEGSKA (reference sequence). Trimming took 8 bases from V and 5 from J, leaving 22 bases between them. CDR3 DNA sequence: TGCAGTTTCCGGACGGCGCGGTTGAGGGACGAGCAGTACTTC. It is translated as CSFRTARLRDEQYF.

This clonotype showed up just a few times. The genes are TRBV11-2 and TRBJ1-2, with D maybe TRBD1 (5 bases). The germline V and J ends were trimmed by 5 bases and 3 bases, with 13 bases remaining between them. CDR3 length: 14 amino acids. Germline V gene lookup returns CDR1 SGHAT and CDR2 FQNNGV. DNA of the CDR3: TGTGCCAGCAGCCTCGCCGGGGCGGACTATGGCTACACCTTC. Protein: CASSLAGADYGYTF.

The chain has TRBV7-7 and TRBJ2-7, with 10 bases identical to TRBD2. V shed 5 bases and J 4 bases; nucleotides not matched to a gene: 5. CDR1 SSHAT and CDR2 FNYEAQ come from the germline V gene (reference sequence). The CDR3 is made up of 14 amino acids. The CDR3 nucleotides are TGTGCCAGCAGCCCTAGCGGGAGATGGTACGAGCAGTACTTC. Protein sequence: CASSPSGRWYEQYF.

This clonotype has ten or more counts. V usage is TRBV9 and J usage is TRBJ1-1; TRBD1 might be the D (5 bases). The CDR3 is 12 residues long. Germline V CDR1 and CDR2: SGDLS, YYNGEE. V gave up 4 bases and J gave up 10 bases, with 14 bases separating them. Here the CDR3 reads CASSTYQGAAFF. CDR3 in DNA: TGTGCCAGCAGCACCTATCAGGGAGCAGCTTTCTTT.

This clonotype came up a few times. The chain combines TRBV12-3 or TRBV12-4 with TRBJ2-7; 7 bases map to TRBD1. The V and J ends lost 5 bases and 6 bases, in that order; junction bases with no gene match: 10. The CDR3 is 14 amino acids. Here the CDR3 DNA reads TGTGCCAGCAGTATTCTGGGACAGCTTGGCGAGCAGTACTTC. Translated, it gives CASSILGQLGEQYF.

The genes are TRBV10-3 and TRBJ2-7, with TRBD2 identical over 9 bases. V shed 5 bases, J shed 6 bases, and the junction held 5 bases outside the gene matches. Germline assignment: CDR1 ENHRY and CDR2 SYGVKD. This CDR3 has 13 residues. The CDR3: CAISYGTSSEQYF. The CDR3 DNA follows: TGTGCCATCAGTTACGGGACTAGCAGCGAGCAGTACTTC.

This clonotype turned up a few times. The V and J genes are TRBV6-1 and TRBJ2-4, with D perhaps TRBD2 (5 bases). The germline V gene encodes CDR1 MNHNS and CDR2 SASEGT. The CDR3 is 14 amino acids. The V gene lost 7 bases and the J gene lost 0 bases, with 10 bases spanning the gap. The CDR3 DNA reads TGTGCCAGCAAGGGAGCTCTAGCCAAAAACATTCAGTACTTC. Amino acids: CASKGALAKNIQYF.